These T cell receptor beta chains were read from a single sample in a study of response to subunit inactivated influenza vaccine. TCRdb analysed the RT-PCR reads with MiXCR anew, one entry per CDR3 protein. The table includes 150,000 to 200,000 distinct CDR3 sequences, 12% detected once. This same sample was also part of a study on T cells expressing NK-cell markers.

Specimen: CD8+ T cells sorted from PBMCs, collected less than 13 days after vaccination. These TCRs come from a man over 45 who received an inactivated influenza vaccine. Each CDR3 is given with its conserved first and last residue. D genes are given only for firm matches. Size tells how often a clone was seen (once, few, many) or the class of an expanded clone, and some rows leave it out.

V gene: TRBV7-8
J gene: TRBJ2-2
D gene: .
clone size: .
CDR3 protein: CASSLKLPYTGELFF
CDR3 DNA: TGTGCCAGCAGCTTAAAGCTTCCCTACACCGGGGAGCTGTTTTTT

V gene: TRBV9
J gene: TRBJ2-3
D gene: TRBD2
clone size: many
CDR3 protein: CASNLAGGTTDTQYF
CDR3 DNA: TGTGCCAGCAACCTAGCGGGAGGTACCACAGATACGCAGTATTTT

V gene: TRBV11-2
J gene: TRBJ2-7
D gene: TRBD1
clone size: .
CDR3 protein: CASSPDRSKTYEQYF
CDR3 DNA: TGTGCCAGCAGCCCGGACAGGAGTAAAACCTACGAGCAGTACTTC

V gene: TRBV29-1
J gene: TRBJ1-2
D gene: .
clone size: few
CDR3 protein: CSVEGGSVYGYTF
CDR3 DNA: TGCAGCGTCGAAGGGGGGTCAGTCTATGGCTACACCTTC

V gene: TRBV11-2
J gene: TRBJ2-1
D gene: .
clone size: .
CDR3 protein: CASSPQVVFDEQFF
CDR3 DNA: TGTGCCAGCAGCCCGCAGGTAGTATTTGATGAGCAGTTCTTC

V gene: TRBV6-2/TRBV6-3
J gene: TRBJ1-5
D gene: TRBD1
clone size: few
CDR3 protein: CASSYTPGQGNQPQHF
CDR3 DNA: TGTGCCAGCAGTTACACTCCTGGACAGGGCAATCAGCCCCAGCATTTT

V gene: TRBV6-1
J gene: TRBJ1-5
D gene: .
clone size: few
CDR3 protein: CASSPAYSNQPQHF
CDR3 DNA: TGTGCCAGCAGTCCGGCTTATAGCAATCAGCCCCAGCATTTT

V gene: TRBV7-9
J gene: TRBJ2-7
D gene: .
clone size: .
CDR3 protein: CASSLGGDWNYEQYF
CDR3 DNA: TGTGCCAGCAGCTTAGGCGGGGACTGGAATTACGAGCAGTACTTC

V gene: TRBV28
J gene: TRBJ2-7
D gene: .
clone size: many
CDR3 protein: CASSLRGGYEQYF
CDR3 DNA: TGTGCCAGCAGCCTGAGGGGGGGCTACGAGCAGTACTTC

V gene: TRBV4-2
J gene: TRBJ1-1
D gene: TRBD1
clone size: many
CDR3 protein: CASGTGVRKTEAFF
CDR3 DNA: TGTGCCAGCGGGACAGGGGTCCGAAAAACTGAAGCTTTCTTT

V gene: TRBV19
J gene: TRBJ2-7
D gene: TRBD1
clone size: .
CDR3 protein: CASSMRTGRYSAYEQYF
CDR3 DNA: TGTGCCAGTAGTATGCGGACAGGGCGCTACTCTGCCTACGAGCAGTACTTC

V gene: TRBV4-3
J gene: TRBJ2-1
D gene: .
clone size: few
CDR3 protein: CASSLARNRWGEQFF
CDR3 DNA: TGCGCCAGCAGCCTGGCCAGGAACCGGTGGGGTGAGCAGTTCTTC

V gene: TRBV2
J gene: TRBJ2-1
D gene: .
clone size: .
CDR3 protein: CASRLLSRADEQFF
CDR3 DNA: TGTGCCAGCAGGCTTTTAAGCAGGGCCGATGAGCAGTTCTTC

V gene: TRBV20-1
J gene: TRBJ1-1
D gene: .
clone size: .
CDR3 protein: CSARAPEGPYTEAFF
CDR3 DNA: TGCAGTGCTAGAGCCCCGGAAGGGCCTTACACTGAAGCTTTCTTT

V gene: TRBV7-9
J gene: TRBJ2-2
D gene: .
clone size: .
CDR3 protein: CASSSKGAKNTGELFF
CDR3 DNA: TGTGCCAGCAGCTCAAAAGGGGCGAAGAACACCGGGGAGCTGTTTTTT

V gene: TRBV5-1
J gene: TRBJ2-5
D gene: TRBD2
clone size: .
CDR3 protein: CASWGLVPLAVQETQYF
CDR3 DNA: TGCGCCAGCTGGGGCCTGGTGCCACTAGCGGTCCAAGAGACCCAGTACTTC

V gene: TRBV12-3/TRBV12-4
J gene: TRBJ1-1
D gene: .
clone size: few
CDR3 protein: CASALGSNTEAFF
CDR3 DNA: TGTGCCAGCGCGCTGGGATCTAACACTGAAGCTTTCTTT

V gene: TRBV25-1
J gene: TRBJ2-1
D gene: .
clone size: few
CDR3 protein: CASTRDWNNEQFF
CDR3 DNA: TGTGCCAGCACCCGGGACTGGAACAATGAGCAGTTCTTC

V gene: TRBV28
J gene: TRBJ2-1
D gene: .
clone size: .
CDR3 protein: CASSWWDSYNEQFF
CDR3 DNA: TGTGCCAGCAGTTGGTGGGACTCCTACAATGAGCAGTTCTTC

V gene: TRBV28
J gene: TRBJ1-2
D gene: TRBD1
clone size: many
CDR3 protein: CATTGESDRMIYGYTF
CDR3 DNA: TGTGCCACCACAGGGGAGTCGGACAGGATGATCTATGGCTACACCTTC

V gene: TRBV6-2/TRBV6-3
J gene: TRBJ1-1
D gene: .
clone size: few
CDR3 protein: CASSYGSDTEAFF
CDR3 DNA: TGTGCCAGCAGTTACGGGTCCGACACTGAAGCTTTCTTT

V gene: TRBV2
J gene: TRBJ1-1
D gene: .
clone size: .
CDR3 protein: CASSGRGAGSEAFF
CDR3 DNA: TGTGCCAGCAGTGGACGAGGCGCTGGGTCTGAAGCTTTCTTT

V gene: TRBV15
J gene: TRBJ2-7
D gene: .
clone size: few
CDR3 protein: CATSPSGFSYEQYF
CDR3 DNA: TGTGCCACCAGCCCGAGCGGGTTCTCCTACGAGCAGTACTTC

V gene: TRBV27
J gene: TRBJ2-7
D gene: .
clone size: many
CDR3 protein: CASSLGTGANEQYF
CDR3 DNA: TGTGCCAGCAGTTTAGGCACAGGAGCGAACGAGCAGTACTTC

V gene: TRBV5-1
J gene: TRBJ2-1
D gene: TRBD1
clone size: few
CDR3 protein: CASNTGGSYNEQFF
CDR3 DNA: TGCGCCAGCAATACAGGGGGCTCCTACAATGAGCAGTTCTTC

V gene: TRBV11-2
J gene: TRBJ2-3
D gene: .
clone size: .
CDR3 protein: CASSHGGGDTQYF
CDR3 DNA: TGTGCCAGCAGCCATGGAGGGGGAGATACGCAGTATTTT

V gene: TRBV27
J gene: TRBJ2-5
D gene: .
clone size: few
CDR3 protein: CASSRYGADQETQYF
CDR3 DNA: TGTGCCAGCAGCCGGTATGGAGCGGACCAAGAGACCCAGTACTTC

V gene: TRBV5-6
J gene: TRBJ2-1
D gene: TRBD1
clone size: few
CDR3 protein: CASSYWTGRNEQFF
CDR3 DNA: TGTGCCAGCAGCTATTGGACAGGGAGGAATGAGCAGTTCTTC

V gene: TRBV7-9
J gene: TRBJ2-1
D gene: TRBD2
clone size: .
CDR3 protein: CASSFPMTSGSENEQFF
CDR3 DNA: TGTGCCAGCAGCTTTCCCATGACTAGCGGGAGTGAGAATGAGCAGTTCTTC

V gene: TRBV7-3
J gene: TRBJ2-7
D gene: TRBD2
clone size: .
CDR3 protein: CASSWGAGEAYEQYF
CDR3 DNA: TGTGCCAGCAGCTGGGGAGCGGGAGAGGCCTACGAGCAGTACTTC

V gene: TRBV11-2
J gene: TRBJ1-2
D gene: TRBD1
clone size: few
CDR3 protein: CASTSGGGGYTF
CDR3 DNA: TGTGCCAGCACCTCAGGGGGTGGTGGCTACACCTTC

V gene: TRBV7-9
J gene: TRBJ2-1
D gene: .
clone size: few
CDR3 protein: CASTWPERQNLWDEQFF
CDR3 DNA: TGTGCCAGCACCTGGCCCGAGAGGCAGAATCTGTGGGATGAGCAGTTCTTC

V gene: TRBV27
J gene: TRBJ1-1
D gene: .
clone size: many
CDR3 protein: CASSPYQGMNTEAFF
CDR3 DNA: TGTGCCAGCAGTCCATACCAGGGTATGAACACTGAAGCTTTCTTT

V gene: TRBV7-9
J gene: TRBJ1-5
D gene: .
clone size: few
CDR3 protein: CASSLSDNNQPQHF
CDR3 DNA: TGTGCCAGCAGCTTGTCGGATAACAATCAGCCCCAGCATTTT

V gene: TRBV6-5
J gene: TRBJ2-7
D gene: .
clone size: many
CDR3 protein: CASSYSTRGANEQYF
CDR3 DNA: TGTGCCAGCAGTTACTCGACCAGGGGAGCGAACGAGCAGTACTTC

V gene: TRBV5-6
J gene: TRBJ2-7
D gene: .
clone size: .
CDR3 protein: CASSAGRASYEQYF
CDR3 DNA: TGTGCCAGCAGCGCGGGACGGGCCTCCTACGAGCAGTACTTC

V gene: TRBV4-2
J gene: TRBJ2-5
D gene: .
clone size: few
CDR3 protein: CASSQGSRAGETQYF
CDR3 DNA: TGTGCCAGCAGCCAAGGTTCCAGGGCCGGGGAGACCCAGTACTTC

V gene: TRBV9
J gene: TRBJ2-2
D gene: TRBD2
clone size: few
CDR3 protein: CASSVTTSGGYTGELFF
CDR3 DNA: TGTGCCAGCAGCGTCACGACTAGCGGGGGTTATACCGGGGAGCTGTTTTTT

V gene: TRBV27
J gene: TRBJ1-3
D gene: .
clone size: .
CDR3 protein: CASSLSGANTIYF
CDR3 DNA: TGTGCCAGCAGTTTATCAGGGGCGAACACCATATATTTT

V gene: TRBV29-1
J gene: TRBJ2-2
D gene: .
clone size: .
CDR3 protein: CNVAGRANTGELFF
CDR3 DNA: TGCAACGTTGCCGGCAGGGCGAACACCGGGGAGCTGTTTTTT

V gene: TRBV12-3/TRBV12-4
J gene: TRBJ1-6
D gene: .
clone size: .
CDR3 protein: CASSLRLGNSPLHF
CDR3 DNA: TGTGCCAGCAGTTTAAGGCTGGGAAATTCACCCCTCCACTTT